Listed below are T cell receptor beta chains from one sample, sequenced in a study of blood T cell repertoires in COVID-19. TCRdb's copy holds only in-frame clones and misses some; the assay was immunoSEQ multiplex PCR. The table includes about 180,000 clones, 80% to 85% detected once. Specimen: peripheral blood. Source of these receptors: a middle-aged woman with COVID-19, enrolled during active disease. Each CDR3 is given with its conserved first and last residue. D genes are given only for firm matches. Rows may omit the clone size; those that give it use once, few, many or a size class.

v_gene,j_gene,abundance,d_gene,len,CDR3nt,CDR3aa
TRBV27,TRBJ1-4,NA,NA,15,TGTGCCAGCAGTTTTAGTGGTGTGGGGGCCTATAAACTGTTTTTT,CASSFSGVGAYKLFF
TRBV3-1/TRBV3-2,TRBJ1-6,NA,NA,12,TGTGCCAGCAGACGAGACGGGGAATCCCTCCACTTT,CASRRDGESLHF
TRBV13,TRBJ2-5,NA,NA,15,TGTGCCAGCAGCTTAGGGATAGATTACCAAGAGACCCAGTACTTC,CASSLGIDYQETQYF
TRBV6-2/TRBV6-3,TRBJ2-1,NA,NA,14,TGTGCCAGCATCCCCACAGGGCAGTACAATGAGCAGTTCTTC,CASIPTGQYNEQFF
TRBV7-2,TRBJ1-6,NA,NA,13,TGTGCCAGCAGCATCCGACAGGATTCACCCCTCCACTTT,CASSIRQDSPLHF
TRBV18,TRBJ1-2,NA,NA,13,TGTGCCAGCTCACCATCCAGGGACTATGGCTACACCTTC,CASSPSRDYGYTF
TRBV6-2/TRBV6-3,TRBJ2-5,NA,TRBD2,15,TGTGCCAGCAGCCGTACCCGGGGGGAACAAGAGACCCAGTACTTC,CASSRTRGEQETQYF
TRBV10-1,TRBJ1-6,once,TRBD1,14,TGCGCCAGCAGTTCCGGGACAGGGAATTCACCCCTCCACTTT,CASSSGTGNSPLHF
TRBV28,TRBJ1-2,NA,NA,15,TGTGCCAGCAGTTTACCCGACAGAGCCACTTATGGCTACACCTTC,CASSLPDRATYGYTF
TRBV5-1,TRBJ1-4,NA,TRBD1,15,TGCGCCAGCAGCTCGGGACAGGGCTCGAGAGAAAAACTGTTTTTT,CASSSGQGSREKLFF
TRBV7-6,TRBJ2-1,NA,NA,13,TGTGCCAGCAGCACCCAGCGGTACAATGAGCAGTTCTTC,CASSTQRYNEQFF
TRBV25-1,TRBJ2-3,once,NA,11,TGTGCCAGCAGTCCGACAGATACGCAGTATTTT,CASSPTDTQYF
TRBV7-2,TRBJ2-2,NA,TRBD2,15,TGTGCCAGCAGGCCCAATAGCGGGTCCACCGGGGAGCTGTTTTTT,CASRPNSGSTGELFF
TRBV5-8,TRBJ2-1,NA,TRBD1,17,TGTGCCAGCAGCTTGGCAGGTCAGGGGGCATCCTACAATGAGCAGTTCTTC,CASSLAGQGASYNEQFF
TRBV12-3/TRBV12-4,TRBJ1-5,NA,NA,13,TGTGCCAGCAGTTTCGTCCAGGGCAAGCCCCAGCATTTT,CASSFVQGKPQHF
TRBV7-9,TRBJ1-1,NA,TRBD1,18,TGTGCCAGCAGCTTAGGTTATAGGACAGGGGCTTTGAGGACTGAAGCTTTCTTT,CASSLGYRTGALRTEAFF
TRBV18,TRBJ2-7,many,NA,15,TGTGCCAGCTCACCACTGCCAGGGGACGGCTACGAGCAGTACTTC,CASSPLPGDGYEQYF
TRBV2,TRBJ1-5,few,NA,16,TGTCCTCCAGATAGGTGGACAGACTATAGCAATCAGCCCCAGCATTTT,CPPDRWTDYSNQPQHF
TRBV9,TRBJ2-5,NA,NA,17,TGTGCCAGCAGCGCGCAACCCCTGTCCAGCGGAAAAGAGACCCAGTACTTC,CASSAQPLSSGKETQYF
TRBV20-1,TRBJ1-5,NA,NA,17,TGCAGTGCTAGTTGGCCGGCAGGGACTTCTAGCAATCAGCCCCAGCATTTT,CSASWPAGTSSNQPQHF
TRBV6-4,TRBJ2-3,NA,NA,15,TGTGCCAGCAGTGAATACGGGGGGCGGGGAGATACGCAGTATTTT,CASSEYGGRGDTQYF
TRBV7-3,TRBJ2-1,NA,NA,15,TGTGCCAGCAGGTACCTCGCCAGCGGAGCCAATGAGCAGTTCTTC,CASRYLASGANEQFF
TRBV2,TRBJ2-5,NA,TRBD1,15,TGTGCCAGCCGGGGTGGGGACAGGGGAGGAGAGACCCAGTACTTC,CASRGGDRGGETQYF
TRBV18,TRBJ2-5,NA,NA,13,TGTGCCAGCTCACCGGTGGGAGGAGAGACCCAGTACTTC,CASSPVGGETQYF
TRBV19,TRBJ2-1,NA,TRBD1,14,TGTGCCAGTAGTGCCTGGACAGGGAGGAATGAGCAGTTCTTC,CASSAWTGRNEQFF
TRBV27,TRBJ2-6,few,NA,17,TGTGCCAGCAGTTTCGGACAGTACAGCTCTGGGGCCAACGTCCTGACTTTC,CASSFGQYSSGANVLTF
TRBV28,TRBJ1-3,NA,NA,12,TGTGCCAGCAGTGAGGGTGGAAACACCATATATTTT,CASSEGGNTIYF
TRBV28,TRBJ1-1,NA,NA,13,TGTGCCAGCAGTCTGGCAGGGGACACTGAAGCTTTCTTT,CASSLAGDTEAFF
TRBV28,TRBJ1-1,once,NA,12,TGTGCCAGCAGCTCCAAACAGGGAAAGGCTTTCTTT,CASSSKQGKAFF
TRBV7-9,TRBJ2-7,NA,TRBD2,16,TGTGCCAGCAGCCCGCGGGGAGGGGCCAGTCTTTACGAGCAGTACTTC,CASSPRGGASLYEQYF
TRBV3-1/TRBV3-2,TRBJ1-2,NA,NA,14,TGTGCCAGCAGCCGTCCCGGGTCCGAAGGTGGCTACACCTTC,CASSRPGSEGGYTF
TRBV6-5,TRBJ1-2,NA,TRBD1,15,TGTGCCAGCAGTTCACTAGGGACAGGGCGGGATGGCTACACCTTC,CASSSLGTGRDGYTF
TRBV29-1,TRBJ2-7,NA,TRBD1,13,TGCAGCGCCTCGACAGGGGGGACCTACGAGCAGTACTTC,CSASTGGTYEQYF
TRBV27,TRBJ2-7,once,NA,16,TGTGCCAGCAGTTTCCTTAATGCACAGGGTTCCCACGAGCAGTACTTC,CASSFLNAQGSHEQYF
TRBV19,TRBJ2-3,NA,NA,15,TGTGCCACCCACCAACAGGGCCTGGGCACAGATACGCAGTATTTT,CATHQQGLGTDTQYF
TRBV28,TRBJ1-2,few,TRBD1,14,TGTGCCAGCAGTATCCCGGGACAGAACTATGGCTACACCTTC,CASSIPGQNYGYTF
TRBV10-3,TRBJ2-7,NA,NA,13,TGTGCCATCAGGGAGAGAGGAGGCTACGAGCAGTACTTC,CAIRERGGYEQYF
TRBV3-1/TRBV3-2,TRBJ2-7,NA,TRBD1,15,TGTGCCAGCAGCCAAGTTGGGACAGGGTCCTACGAGCAGTACTTC,CASSQVGTGSYEQYF
TRBV3-1/TRBV3-2,TRBJ1-6,NA,NA,16,TGTGCCAGCAGCCAATCGGGAACCGTAATGAGTTCACCCCTCCACTTT,CASSQSGTVMSSPLHF
TRBV29-1,TRBJ1-2,NA,NA,12,TGCAGCGTTGAGTCAGGGTTTTCGGGCTACACCTTC,CSVESGFSGYTF
TRBV28,TRBJ1-1,NA,TRBD1,13,TGTGCCAGCAGTCCCGACAGGGCCACTGAAGCTTTCTTT,CASSPDRATEAFF
TRBV19,TRBJ1-1,NA,TRBD1,12,TGTGCCAGTAGTCACAGGGGAACTGAAGCTTTCTTT,CASSHRGTEAFF